This TCR beta chain was sequenced in a study of T cell changes during pregnancy in multiple sclerosis. TCRdb's table, derived via immunoSEQ multiplex PCR, lists solely in-frame clones and lacks some. The sample has about 40,000 clones, around nine tenths seen once; the top ten hold roughly 5.6%. J was trimmed by 9 bases and V by 0 bases; bases with no gene match: 6. Germline lookup yields CDR1 KGHSH and CDR2 LQKENI. This CDR3 is 16 amino acids long. The source was peripheral blood, collected in the first trimester of pregnancy. This TCR came from a female donor in good health, enrolled as a control in a pregnancy study. The chain is built from TRBV18 and TRBJ1-6, with 9 bases matching TRBD1. This CDR3 reads CASSPPQGQGGSPLHF. The CDR3 DNA follows: TGTGCCAGCTCACCACCCCAGGGACAGGGTGGTTCACCCCTCCACTTT.